A selection of T cell receptor beta chains follows, all from one sample in a study of blood T cell repertoires in COVID-19. TCRdb keeps only in-frame clones here, not all; method: immunoSEQ multiplex PCR. The data contain 300,000 to 450,000 clones, roughly 85% of them singletons. The sequencing input was peripheral blood. These receptors were taken from a young woman with acute or convalescent COVID-19. Both conserved end residues are part of each CDR3. D genes are given only for firm matches. Only some rows state a clone size, as once, few, many or a class for expanded clones.

j_call	clone_size	v_call	d_call	cdr3_nt	cdr3_aa
TRBJ1-3	.	TRBV2	.	TGTGCCAGCAGGGGCACAGGGATTGGAAACACCATATATTTT	CASRGTGIGNTIYF
TRBJ2-3	few	TRBV28	TRBD2	TGTGCCAGCATCCCGGGACTAGCGGTCACAGATACGCAGTATTTT	CASIPGLAVTDTQYF
TRBJ1-3	.	TRBV28	.	TGTGCCAGCAGTGCCCCCGGCAGGAACTCTGGAAACACCATATATTTT	CASSAPGRNSGNTIYF
TRBJ2-5	.	TRBV7-3	.	TGTGCCAGCAGCTTAGTCGGGGAGACCCAGTACTTC	CASSLVGETQYF
TRBJ1-4	.	TRBV6-5	.	TGTGCCAGCAGCTCCGGAGGTGAAAAACTGTTTTTT	CASSSGGEKLFF
TRBJ2-1	.	TRBV12-5	TRBD2	TGTGCTAGTGGTTTGGCCCAACTAGCGGGAGTAGGTAATGAGCAGTTCTTC	CASGLAQLAGVGNEQFF
TRBJ2-3	few	TRBV5-4	TRBD2	TGTGCCAGCAGCCCGGGGACTAGCGGGAGTCGCACAGATACGCAGTATTTT	CASSPGTSGSRTDTQYF
TRBJ1-1	.	TRBV3-1/TRBV3-2	TRBD1	TGTGCCAGCAGCCAACTGGACAGGGGGCATCGGGACACTGAAGCTTTCTTT	CASSQLDRGHRDTEAFF
TRBJ2-7	once	TRBV7-3	TRBD2	TGTGCCAGCAGCCTAGTTGCGGGAGTCTCCTACGAGCAGTACTTC	CASSLVAGVSYEQYF
TRBJ2-7	.	TRBV5-6	TRBD2	TGTGCCAGCAGCTTGATTAGCGGGACCTTCTCCTACGAGCAGTACTTC	CASSLISGTFSYEQYF
TRBJ2-5	.	TRBV9	TRBD2	TGTGCCAGCAGCGTAGGGGCTAGCGGGGGTGGCGAGACCCAGTACTTC	CASSVGASGGGETQYF
TRBJ1-4	.	TRBV7-8	TRBD1	TGTGCCAGCAGCCTAGGGACAGGGAAGACTAATGAAAAACTGTTTTTT	CASSLGTGKTNEKLFF
TRBJ1-3	few	TRBV12-5	.	TGTGCTAGTGGTGCCCCGGGAGCTGGAAACACCATATATTTT	CASGAPGAGNTIYF
TRBJ1-1	once	TRBV29-1	TRBD1	TGCAGCGTTGTATGGGCAGGGGGTGGCACTGAAGCTTTCTTT	CSVVWAGGGTEAFF
TRBJ1-2	.	TRBV29-1	.	TGCAGCGTTGAAGCCTCCGTCTATGGCTACACCTTC	CSVEASVYGYTF
TRBJ2-5	.	TRBV20-1	.	TGCAGTGTGCGCGGGCAAGAGACCCAGTACTTC	CSVRGQETQYF
TRBJ1-2	once	TRBV4-1	.	TGCGCCAGCAGCCAAGATGACAGCTTGTATACCTTC	CASSQDDSLYTF
TRBJ2-7	.	TRBV10-2	TRBD2	TGCGCCAGCAGTCAGCCGGACGGGACTAGCGGACTCTACGAGCAGTACTTC	CASSQPDGTSGLYEQYF
TRBJ2-5	few	TRBV6-5	TRBD1	TGTGCCAGCAGTTACGGGACAGGCCAAGAGACCCAGTACTTC	CASSYGTGQETQYF
TRBJ1-2	.	TRBV9	TRBD1	TGTGCCAGCAGCCCTCCGGGACAGTATAACTATGGCTACACCTTC	CASSPPGQYNYGYTF
TRBJ2-4	.	TRBV4-1	.	TGCGCCAGCAGCCAAGATCCACTAGCCAAAAACATTCAGTACTTC	CASSQDPLAKNIQYF
TRBJ1-5	.	TRBV28	.	TGTGCCAGCAGTTTAGCGGGGAGCAGGGATCAGCCCCAGCATTTT	CASSLAGSRDQPQHF